This T cell receptor (beta chain) was captured in a study of CD8 T cells in ankylosing spondylitis. Study observations and caveats: Some motif variants were previously reported in reactive arthritis synovial fluid and blood.

This clonotype has only a few counts. The antigen is undetermined. TCRdb re-analysed the 5' RACE reads in MiXCR, keeping a single row per CDR3 protein. The sample consists of about 240,000 distinct CDR3 sequences, 20% to 30% of them appearing once. This CDR3 is 14 amino acids long. Germline-derived CDR1 and CDR2 are ENHRY and SYGVKD. V was cut by 6 bases and J by 7 bases, with 16 bases left in between. The chain links TRBV10-3 to TRBJ1-5; D remains unclear. This clonotype was sampled from a male donor with ankylosing spondylitis or in good health (not recorded which). Input material: blood, either unsorted or a sorted T cell fraction (not recorded which). The CDR3 loop reads CAISPTPMGQPQHF. In DNA, the CDR3 is TGTGCCATCAGCCCTACACCGATGGGGCAGCCCCAGCATTTT.